A single sample is the source of the 21 T cell receptor beta chains below, sequenced in a study of a mutant IDH1 vaccine in newly diagnosed glioma (dated by TCRdb to about 2021). These TCRs are of unknown antigen specificity. The time point label on this specimen signifies: week 35, safety follow-up. Every vaccine dose consisted of 300 ug of a 20-mer mutant IDH1 peptide in Montanide, administered subcutaneously together with topical imiquimod. Receptor libraries were prepared by the immunoSEQ multiplex PCR assay. TCRdb limited this immuneACCESS table to in-frame rearrangements with V and J called. A share of clones is missing; checked studies link under half to unresolved V genes, and the rest is unexplained. A total of more than 25,000 clones appear in this sample, roughly four fifths of them only once. Together, the top ten hold around 7.6% of the sample. The sequenced sample was PBMCs, obtained from a glioma patient whose treatment included an IDH1 peptide vaccine. Receptors originate from a man over 45 with glioma.

The genes are TRBV7-2 and TRBJ2-3, with 14 bases identical to TRBD2. The germline V gene encodes CDR1 SGHTA and CDR2 FQGNSA. This CDR3 is 17 amino acids long. The junction had 8 bases not matched to a gene; V was cut back by 5 bases and J by 4 bases. The CDR3 DNA sequence: TGTGCCAGCAGCGCAGGGACTAGCGGGAGAATGGCAGATACGCAGTATTTT. Residues: CASSAGTSGRMADTQYF.

The chain combines TRBV30 with TRBJ1-1; D remains unclear. The CDR3 covers 13 residues. Trimming stripped 4 bases from V and 7 bases from J, with 16 bases between. Looked up from germline, CDR1 is GTSNPN and CDR2 is SVGIG (reference sequence). As DNA, the CDR3 is TGTGCCTGGACTCCGGGCCTGGAGGATGAAGCTTTCTTT. Translated: CAWTPGLEDEAFF.

The CDR3, as DNA: TGCAGTGCTAGGTGGAACACTGAAGCTTTCTTT. Protein product: CSARWNTEAFF. V and J are TRBV20-1 and TRBJ1-1; D is undetermined. The CDR3 totals 11 residues. V lost 3 bases and J lost 1, with 3 bases in between. From germline, CDR1 is DFQATT and CDR2 SNEGSKA (reference sequence).

V usage is TRBV30 and J usage is TRBJ1-6; D not certain. This CDR3 spans 15 amino acids. Trimming pared 4 bases from V and 7 bases from J, leaving 17 bases between. Germline lookup yields CDR1 GTSNPN and CDR2 SVGIG (reference sequence). CDR3 sequence reads: CAWTPPQAKNSPLHF. The DNA for the CDR3 is TGTGCCTGGACCCCACCCCAGGCGAAGAATTCACCCCTCCACTTT.

This clone has more than one count but fewer than ten. This CDR3 reads CASSRLYSSQSRANVLTF. CDR3 nucleotide sequence: TGTGCCAGCAGCCGTCTGTACAGCTCACAAAGTCGGGCCAACGTCCTGACTTTC. The chain has TRBV7-4 and TRBJ2-6; D unresolved. The CDR3 covers 18 residues. CDR1 is SGHVT and CDR2 is SQSDAQ in the germline V gene. V gave up 5 bases and J gave up 5 bases, with 22 bases separating them.

The chain uses TRBV5-1 and TRBJ2-7; D perhaps matches TRBD1 (6 bases). Trimming removed 2 bases from V and 3 bases from J, with 18 bases in between. This CDR3 has 16 amino acids. The germline CDR1 and CDR2 sequences are SGHRS and YFSETQ. The CDR3 protein is CASSFRTGHPDYEQYF. CDR3 DNA sequence: TGCGCCAGCAGCTTCCGGACGGGACACCCGGACTACGAGCAGTACTTC. The full variable domain, its missing parts supplied by reference TRBV5-1 and TRBJ2-7, is KAGVTQTPRYLIKTRGQQVTLSCSPISGHRSVSWYQQTPGQGLQFLFEYFSETQRNKGNFPGRFSGRQFSNSRSEMNVSTLELGDSALYLCASSFRTGHPDYEQYFGPGTRLTVT.

The rearrangement joins TRBV27 to TRBJ1-1, with a possible D match to TRBD1 (6 bases). V lost 0 bases, J lost 8 bases, and 7 bases lay in between. Per the germline V gene, CDR1 is MNHEY and CDR2 is SMNVEV (reference sequence). This CDR3 is 12 amino acids long. CDR3: CASSLSTGEAFF. CDR3 DNA: TGTGCCAGCAGTTTATCTACAGGGGAAGCTTTCTTT.

This clone turned up a few times. V is TRBV7-7 and J is TRBJ2-1; 11 bases map to TRBD2. V lost 2 bases to trimming and J lost 7 bases; unmatched junction nucleotides: 4. This CDR3 contains 15 residues. Germline-derived CDR1 and CDR2 are SSHAT and FNYEAQ (reference sequence). The CDR3, as DNA: TGTGCCAGCAGCTTAAGTAGCGGGGGGGGGAATGAGCAGTTCTTC. Its translation: CASSLSSGGGNEQFF.

The V call is TRBV29-1, the J call TRBJ2-7; 7 positions match TRBD2. There are 14 residues in the CDR3. CDR1 is SQVTM and CDR2 is ANQGSEA in the germline V gene. J lost 5 bases, V lost 5 bases, and 12 bases had no gene match. This chain's CDR3 is CSVWGGTGKNEQYF. CDR3 bases: TGCAGCGTTTGGGGAGGGACTGGGAAGAACGAGCAGTACTTC.

The chain is built from TRBV27 and TRBJ1-5, with a tentative D call TRBD1 (6 bases). The germline V gene has CDR1 MNHEY and CDR2 SMNVEV (reference sequence). The CDR3 is 14 amino acids. Trimming shortened V by 5 bases and J by 5 bases, and 13 bases separated the two germline ends. DNA for the CDR3: TGTGCCAGCAGTGGGAGGCAGGGGTATCAGCCCCAGCATTTT. This gives the protein CASSGRQGYQPQHF.

V and J are TRBV13 and TRBJ1-3, with D uncertain. Trimming stripped 8 bases from V and 0 bases from J, with 8 bases between. In germline, CDR1 is PRHDT, CDR2 FYEKMQ (reference sequence). The CDR3 consists of 13 residues. CDR3 coding DNA: TGTGCCAGCCGATGGAGCTCTGGAAACACCATATATTTT. The encoded protein is CASRWSSGNTIYF.

This chain links TRBV6-5 with TRBJ2-2; TRBD2 might be the D (5 bases). Germline values: CDR1 MNHEY, CDR2 SVGAGI. V lost 7 bases and J lost 7, with 13 bases in between. This CDR3 comprises 13 residues. CDR3 residues: CASTLLGSGELFF. DNA of the CDR3: TGTGCCAGCACCCTACTAGGCAGCGGGGAGCTGTTTTTT.

This sequence joins TRBV6-1 and TRBJ1-1; no definite D call. Trimming removed 1 base at V and 10 bases at J, with 13 bases between. The CDR3 runs to 13 residues. CDR1 and CDR2 (germline): MNHNS, SASEGT. This chain's CDR3 is CASSEEPGSAAFF. In nucleotides, the CDR3 is TGTGCCAGCAGTGAAGAACCAGGTTCCGCAGCTTTCTTT.

The V and J genes are TRBV19 and TRBJ1-1; TRBD1 matches 7 bases. The germline V gene encodes CDR1 LNHDA and CDR2 SQIVND (reference sequence). V lost 1 base to trimming and J lost 3 bases; unmatched junction nucleotides: 5. There are 15 residues in the CDR3. CDR3 sequence: CASSIGQGIHTEAFF. The CDR3 DNA follows: TGTGCCAGTAGTATAGGACAGGGAATTCACACTGAAGCTTTCTTT.

The gene calls are TRBV6-1 and TRBJ2-7; 7 nucleotides align to TRBD2. Trimming removed 7 bases from V and 3 bases from J; junction bases left unmatched: 0. From germline, CDR1 is MNHNS and CDR2 SASEGT. This CDR3 contains 11 residues. The DNA for the CDR3 is TGTGCCAGCAAGCGGGACTACGAGCAGTACTTC. Residues: CASKRDYEQYF.

The chain has TRBV5-1 and TRBJ2-2; a possible D gene is TRBD1 (5 bases). The V end lost 1 base, the J end lost 0 bases, and 10 bases lay between the germline ends. The CDR3 sequence is 16 residues long. From germline, CDR1 is SGHRS and CDR2 YFSETQ. DNA of the CDR3: TGCGCCAGCAGCTTGCCTGGGGCCGCGAACACCGGGGAGCTGTTTTTT. This gives the protein CASSLPGAANTGELFF. The full variable domain, in which reference TRBV5-1 and TRBJ2-2 provide the parts outside the CDR3, is KAGVTQTPRYLIKTRGQQVTLSCSPISGHRSVSWYQQTPGQGLQFLFEYFSETQRNKGNFPGRFSGRQFSNSRSEMNVSTLELGDSALYLCASSLPGAANTGELFFGEGSRLTVL.

The chain links TRBV5-4 to TRBJ1-1; the D gene is possibly TRBD1 (5 bases). CDR3 size: 14 residues. V was trimmed by 4 bases and J by 0 bases, leaving 10 bases between them. From germline, CDR1 is SGHNT and CDR2 YYREEE (reference sequence). The CDR3 DNA reads TGTGCCAGCAGCGGATGGGGGATGAACACTGAAGCTTTCTTT. This sequence encodes CASSGWGMNTEAFF.

This clone was observed a few times. V usage is TRBV7-9 and J usage is TRBJ1-4; D uncertain. In germline, CDR1 is SEHNR, CDR2 FQNEAQ (reference sequence). This CDR3 is built from 13 residues. V dropped 0 bases and J dropped 4 bases, with 3 bases sitting between them. The chain's CDR3 is CASSLAHNEKLFF. The CDR3 region has the DNA TGTGCCAGCAGCTTAGCGCATAATGAAAAACTGTTTTTT.

This chain connects TRBV30 to TRBJ2-3; D remains ambiguous. Trimming shortened V by 1 base and J by 3 bases, and 11 bases separated the two germline ends. The CDR3 extends over 14 amino acids. Per the germline V gene, CDR1 is GTSNPN and CDR2 is SVGIG (reference sequence). CDR3 DNA sequence: TGTGCCTGGAGTGGGCAGAGTGGAACAGATACGCAGTATTTT. This translates into CAWSGQSGTDTQYF.

CDR3 sequence: CAWSPPGLAGSYEQYF. The CDR3 bases are TGTGCCTGGAGTCCCCCCGGTTTAGCGGGGTCCTACGAGCAGTACTTC. This sequence joins TRBV30 and TRBJ2-7; TRBD2 agrees at 8 bases. Germline values: CDR1 GTSNPN, CDR2 SVGIG (reference sequence). The length of the CDR3 is 16 residues. The trim removed 2 bases at V and 1 base at J, leaving 10 bases unmatched.

The chain uses TRBV5-1 and TRBJ2-7; maybe TRBD2 (6 bases). The CDR3 is 15 amino acids. Between the trimmed V and J ends, which lost 4 bases and 4 bases, there was a span of 18 bases. In germline, CDR1 is SGHRS, CDR2 YFSETQ. The CDR3 is CASSTGDWINYEQYF. The CDR3 nucleotides are TGCGCCAGCAGCACCGGGGACTGGATAAATTACGAGCAGTACTTC.